A single sample is the source of the 5 T cell receptor beta chains below, sequenced in a study of blood T cells in healthy people across ages. With a J-beta primer mix and a sample-barcoded 5' primer, a second PCR ran 7 to 11 cycles. Each CDR3 protein gets one entry after TCRdb re-called the 5' RACE reads with MiXCR. The sample comprises 1.5 million to 1.8 million distinct CDR3 sequences, less than 45% of which are singletons, and about 4.1% rests with the top ten. Sequencing used blood. The receptors derive from a woman in her late teens or twenties in good health.

The chain links TRBV20-1 to TRBJ1-2; D unresolved. CDR3 length: 14 residues. V was shortened by 6 bases and J by 4 bases, with 18 bases between the two germline ends. Germline V lookup: CDR1 DFQATT, CDR2 SNEGSKA (reference sequence). The CDR3 loop reads CSAVRNTSGYGYTF. CDR3 in DNA: TGCAGTGCCGTTCGGAACACCTCAGGCTATGGCTACACCTTC.

This chain uses TRBV7-9 with TRBJ2-7; 7 bases are shared with TRBD1. V was clipped by 1 base and J by 6 bases; unmatched bases: 3. The CDR3 sequence is 13 residues long. CDR1 is SEHNR, CDR2 FQNEAQ, per germline (reference sequence). The CDR3 reads CASSLGTGFEQYF. DNA of the CDR3: TGTGCCAGCAGCTTAGGGACAGGCTTCGAGCAGTACTTC.

This clonotype turned up a few times. This chain links TRBV9 with TRBJ1-6; D ambiguous. Deletions cut 0 bases from V and 7 bases from J, with 8 bases between. CDR3 length: 14 residues. Germline CDR1 SGDLS, CDR2 YYNGEE. DNA for the CDR3: TGTGCCAGCAGCGTAGACTGGGGAAATTCACCCCTCCACTTT. It is translated as CASSVDWGNSPLHF.

V usage is TRBV9 and J usage is TRBJ2-3; 10 bases fit TRBD1. CDR1 and CDR2 (germline): SGDLS, YYNGEE. V shed 4 bases, J shed 6 bases, and the junction held 14 bases outside the gene matches. CDR3 length equals 17 residues. The CDR3 is CASSNGQGVSPFDTQYF. The CDR3 bases are TGTGCCAGCAGCAATGGACAGGGGGTGAGTCCGTTCGATACGCAGTATTTT.

This clonotype was picked up a small number of times. V gene TRBV7-3 combines with J gene TRBJ2-1; 10 nucleotides agree with TRBD1. The J segment lost 4 bases and the V segment lost 10 bases, leaving 4 bases of the junction unmatched. The CDR3 contains 13 residues. Germline CDR1 and CDR2: SGHTA and FQGTGA. In nucleotides, the CDR3 is TGTGCCACAGGGACAGGGGATTACAATGAGCAGTTCTTC. Amino acids: CATGTGDYNEQFF.